This TCR beta chain came from a study of T cell changes during pregnancy in multiple sclerosis. V shed 4 bases, J shed 6 bases, and the junction held 9 bases outside the gene matches. This CDR3 has 15 amino acids. CDR1 SGHAT and CDR2 FQNNGV come from the germline V gene. Measured with immunoSEQ multiplex PCR; TCRdb has only the in-frame clones, and not every one. Among 55,000 to 70,000 clones, approximately 90% were seen once, and the ten largest hold under 2%. This specimen consisted of peripheral blood, obtained after pregnancy. This receptor was taken from a female donor with multiple sclerosis, enrolled in a pregnancy study. V gene TRBV11-2 combines with J gene TRBJ2-3, with 8 bases identical to TRBD1. This chain's CDR3 is CASSSGTGRRDTQYF. CDR3 DNA: TGTGCCAGCAGCTCCGGGACAGGCCGTAGGGATACGCAGTATTTT.